The rows below give T cell receptor beta chains drawn from one sample of a study of blood T cell repertoires in COVID-19. This table comes from immunoSEQ multiplex PCR, and its TCRdb copy is limited to in-frame clones, with some not included. There are 350,000 to 500,000 clones in the sample; about 90% occur only once, and roughly 0.76% lies in the top ten. The specimen was peripheral blood. These receptors were taken from a man younger than 35 with COVID-19, enrolled during active disease. Each CDR3 is given with its conserved first and last residue. The D gene is left open where the match is weak. Clone size is shown for a subset of rows, as once, few, many or a class of expanded clone.

>TRBV28|-|TRBD1|TRBJ2-7
TGTGCCAGCAGTCACCAGCCTCAGGGGGCCTACTACGAGCAGTACTTC
CASSHQPQGAYYEQYF
>TRBV6-5|few|-|TRBJ1-2
TGTGCCAGCAGTTACTCGGGACAACTTAACTATGGCTACACCTTC
CASSYSGQLNYGYTF
>TRBV6-5|-|-|TRBJ1-2
TGTGCCAGCAGTAGGATAACGGGAGACTATTATGGCTACACCTTC
CASSRITGDYYGYTF
>TRBV9|-|TRBD1|TRBJ2-1
TGTGCCAGCAGCGCGGGACAGGGAGTACTAAATGAGCAGTTCTTC
CASSAGQGVLNEQFF
>TRBV21-1|-|-|TRBJ2-7
TGTGCCAGCAGCAAATTCCGGGGCGGGGGTGACCCTAGGGCCGAGCAGTACTTC
CASSKFRGGGDPRAEQYF
>TRBV15|few|-|TRBJ2-7
TGTGCCACCAGCAGAGAGGATAACGGAGCCTACGAGCAGTACTTC
CATSREDNGAYEQYF
>TRBV27|-|-|TRBJ2-7
TGTGCCAGCACCAAGGACAGCCGAACCTACGAGCAGTACTTC
CASTKDSRTYEQYF
>TRBV12-3/TRBV12-4|-|-|TRBJ2-3
TGTGCCAGCAGACCGGGTGGCGATACGCAGTATTTT
CASRPGGDTQYF
>TRBV6-9|once|TRBD1|TRBJ1-1
TGTGCCAGCAGTTTAAGGACAGGGGAGATAATGAACACTGAAGCTTTCTTT
CASSLRTGEIMNTEAFF
>TRBV19|-|-|TRBJ2-1
TGTGCCAGTAGTATCCGGCTAGCCCGCAATGAGCAGTTCTTC
CASSIRLARNEQFF